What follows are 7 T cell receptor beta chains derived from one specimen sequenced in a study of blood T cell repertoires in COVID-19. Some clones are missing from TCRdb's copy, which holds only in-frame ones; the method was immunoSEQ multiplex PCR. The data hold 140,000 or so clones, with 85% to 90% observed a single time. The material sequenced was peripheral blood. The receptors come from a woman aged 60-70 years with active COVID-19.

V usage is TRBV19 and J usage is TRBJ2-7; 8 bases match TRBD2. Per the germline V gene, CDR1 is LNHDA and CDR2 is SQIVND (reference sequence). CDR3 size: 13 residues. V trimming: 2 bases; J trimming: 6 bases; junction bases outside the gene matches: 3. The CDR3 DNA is TGTGCCAGTAGTATAACGGGAGGGGGCGAGCAGTACTTC. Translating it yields CASSITGGGEQYF.

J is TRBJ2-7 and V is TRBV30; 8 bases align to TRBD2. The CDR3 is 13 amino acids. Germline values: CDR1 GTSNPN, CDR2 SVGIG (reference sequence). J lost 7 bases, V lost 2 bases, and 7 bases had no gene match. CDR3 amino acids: CAWSLTSGWEQYF. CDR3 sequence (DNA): TGTGCCTGGAGTCTCACTAGCGGCTGGGAGCAGTACTTC.

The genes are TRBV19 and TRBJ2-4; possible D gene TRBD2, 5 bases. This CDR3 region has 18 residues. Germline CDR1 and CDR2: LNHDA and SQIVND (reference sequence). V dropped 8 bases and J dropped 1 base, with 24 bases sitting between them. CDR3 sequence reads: CASSGWALDSGAKNIQYF. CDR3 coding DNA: TGTGCCAGTTCGGGCTGGGCTCTCGATTCGGGGGCCAAAAACATTCAGTACTTC.

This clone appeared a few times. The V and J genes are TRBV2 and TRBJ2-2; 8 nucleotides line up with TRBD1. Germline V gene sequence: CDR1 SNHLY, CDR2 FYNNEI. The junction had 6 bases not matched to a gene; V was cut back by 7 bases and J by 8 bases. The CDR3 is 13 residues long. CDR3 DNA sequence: TGTGCCAGCAAGGGACAGGCCATGGGGGAGCTGTTTTTT. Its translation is CASKGQAMGELFF.

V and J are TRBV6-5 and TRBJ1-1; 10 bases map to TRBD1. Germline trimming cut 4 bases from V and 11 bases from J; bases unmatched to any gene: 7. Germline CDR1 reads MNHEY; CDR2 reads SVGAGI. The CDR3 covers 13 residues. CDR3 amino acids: CASSFGTGVRAFF. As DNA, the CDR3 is TGTGCCAGCAGTTTCGGGACAGGGGTCAGGGCTTTCTTT.

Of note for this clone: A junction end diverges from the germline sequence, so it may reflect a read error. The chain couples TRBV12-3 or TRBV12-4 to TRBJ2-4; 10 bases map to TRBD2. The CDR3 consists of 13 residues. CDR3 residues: CASSLALASGSTF. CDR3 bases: TGTGCCAGCAGTTTAGCGCTGGCTAGCGGGAGTACCTTC.

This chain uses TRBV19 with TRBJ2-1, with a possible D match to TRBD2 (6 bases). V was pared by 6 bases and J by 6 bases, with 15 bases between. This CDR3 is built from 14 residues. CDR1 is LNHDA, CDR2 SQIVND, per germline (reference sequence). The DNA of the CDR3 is TGTGCCAGTAGGGCCGGGAGTGCCGGCAATGAGCAGTTCTTC. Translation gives CASRAGSAGNEQFF.